One sample yielded the 9 T cell receptor beta chains listed below, sequenced in a study of cytomegalovirus exposure and HLA in healthy donors. In the PCR, 60 Vbeta and 13 Jbeta primers were used. Using immunoSEQ multiplex PCR, the repertoire was profiled, and TCRdb retains in-frame clones only, with some absent. The sample contains 150,000 to 200,000 clones, about 80% of which appear only once. Sequencing was carried out using PBMCs. The receptor set was obtained from a man aged 25-40 years in good health and CMV-seronegative.

This clone was observed a few times. The J gene is TRBJ2-7, the V gene TRBV14, with unresolved D. The CDR3 runs 13 residues. Deletions cut 1 base from V and 6 bases from J, with 10 bases between. Germline V CDR1 and CDR2: SGHDN, FVKESK. CDR3 coding DNA: TGTGCCAGCAGCCAAGTGGGCCTTGGCGAGCAGTACTTC. This encodes CASSQVGLGEQYF.

This clone came up a few times. This rearrangement joins TRBV2 to TRBJ1-3, with 7 bases fitting TRBD1. J was trimmed by 0 bases and V by 6 bases; bases with no gene match: 5. The CDR3 has 15 amino acids. CDR1 is SNHLY, CDR2 FYNNEI, per germline. CDR3 region: CASRYGTVSGNTIYF. CDR3 in DNA: TGTGCCAGCAGGTATGGGACAGTCTCTGGAAACACCATATATTTT.

This chain connects TRBV6-5 to TRBJ2-7; 8 bases are a match to TRBD1. Germline lookup yields CDR1 MNHEY and CDR2 SVGAGI. The V segment lost 5 bases and the J segment 7 bases; nucleotides outside the gene matches: 7. The CDR3 consists of 13 residues. CDR3 amino acids: CASSRTGFGEQYF. The CDR3 bases are TGTGCCAGCAGTAGGACAGGGTTTGGTGAGCAGTACTTC.

The rearrangement joins TRBV9 to TRBJ2-1, with 7 nucleotides matching TRBD2. This CDR3 region has 16 residues. V trimming: 0 bases; J trimming: 15 bases; junction bases outside the gene matches: 18. Germline assignment: CDR1 SGDLS and CDR2 YYNGEE. The CDR3 protein is CASSVGLAVEGTSMFF. CDR3 sequence (DNA): TGTGCCAGCAGCGTAGGGCTAGCGGTGGAAGGGACCTCTATGTTCTTC.

V and J are TRBV2 and TRBJ1-2; D remains unclear. The V gene's germline CDR1 is SNHLY and CDR2 FYNNEI. This CDR3 has 14 amino acids. Trimming left V 3 bases short and J 2 bases short, with 10 bases between. Here the CDR3 reads CASSDVVQNYGYTF. CDR3 nucleotide sequence: TGTGCCAGCAGTGACGTCGTACAGAACTATGGCTACACCTTC.

The genes are TRBV2 and TRBJ2-3; D is perhaps TRBD2 (5 bases). V shed 1 base and J shed 5 bases, with 13 bases lying between them. In germline, CDR1 is SNHLY, CDR2 FYNNEI. This CDR3 spans 15 amino acids. The CDR3 coding sequence is TGTGCCAGCAGTGAAGGGGTGGGAGTGGTAGATACGCAGTATTTT. As protein: CASSEGVGVVDTQYF. The variable domain in full, with the rest retrieved from reference TRBV2 and TRBJ2-3, is EPEVTQTPSHQVTQMGQEVILRCVPISNHLYFYWYRQILGQKVEFLVSFYNNEISEKSEIFDDQFSVERPDGSNFTLKIRSTKLEDSAMYFCASSEGVGVVDTQYFGPGTRLTVL.

CDR3 amino acids: CASIKWANDPEAFF. The DNA for the CDR3 is TGTGCCAGTATAAAGTGGGCAAATGACCCTGAAGCTTTCTTT. This chain joins TRBV19 and TRBJ1-1; D is undetermined. Between the trimmed V and J ends, which lost 7 bases and 6 bases, there was a span of 18 bases. The CDR3 extends over 14 amino acids. The V gene's germline CDR1 is LNHDA and CDR2 SQIVND (reference sequence).

The rearrangement links TRBV30 to TRBJ1-6; D not certain. V dropped 4 bases and J dropped 7 bases, with 14 bases sitting between them. Germline V gene data show CDR1 as GTSNPN and CDR2 as SVGIG (reference sequence). This CDR3 is 14 amino acids long. The CDR3 nucleotides read TGTGCCTGGACTGTGGGAGTCCGGAATTCACCCCTCCACTTT. This sequence encodes CAWTVGVRNSPLHF.

This rearrangement joins TRBV5-4 to TRBJ2-1; D unclear. Germline V CDR1 and CDR2: SGHNT, YYREEE (reference sequence). The CDR3 runs 13 residues. V lost 3 bases and J 7 bases, leaving 11 bases between the germline ends. The CDR3 DNA sequence: TGTGCCAGCAGCTCATTTGACTTGAATGAGCAGTTCTTC. Protein: CASSSFDLNEQFF.